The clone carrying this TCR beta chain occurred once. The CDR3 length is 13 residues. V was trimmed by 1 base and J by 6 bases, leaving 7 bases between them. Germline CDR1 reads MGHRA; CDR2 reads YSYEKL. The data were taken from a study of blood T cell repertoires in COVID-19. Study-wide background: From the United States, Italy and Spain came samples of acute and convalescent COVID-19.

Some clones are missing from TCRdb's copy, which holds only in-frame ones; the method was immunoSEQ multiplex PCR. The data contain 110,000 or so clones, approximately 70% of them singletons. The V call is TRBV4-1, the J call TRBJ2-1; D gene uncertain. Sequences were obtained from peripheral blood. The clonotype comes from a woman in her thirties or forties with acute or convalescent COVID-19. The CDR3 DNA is TGCGCCAGCAGCCAAGGGCCCACCAATGAGCAGTTCTTC. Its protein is CASSQGPTNEQFF.